This TCR beta chain was identified during a study of post-analysis software for immune sequencing data. Across the study: Patients with relapsing-remitting, secondary progressive and progressive-relapsing multiple sclerosis courses were all represented. Overall study results and limits: Higher frequency in patients than in controls was seen for about five TRBV segments, with TRBV5-6, TRBV5-1 and TRBV20-1 among them. People with multiple sclerosis had a significantly lower normalized Chao1 diversity than controls did.

This clonotype was counted a few times. Its antigen is as yet unknown. Built from TCR beta cDNA, the libraries had unique molecular identifiers in them. Each sample of about 0.9 to 11 million input T cells yielded around 500,000 cDNA molecules, so each molecule approximated one T cell. One entry per CDR3 protein, called by TCRdb with MiXCR from the PCR reads. The data hold 350,000 to 500,000 distinct CDR3 sequences, with about 39% observed a single time. The CDR3 totals 16 residues. The ends were cut back, 8 bases at V and 2 bases at J, with 21 bases in the middle. In germline, CDR1 is MDHEN, CDR2 SYDVKM.

The rearrangement uses TRBV28 and TRBJ2-5, with TRBD2 as a possible D gene (5 bases). The sequence was collected from a girl under 10 years old with multiple sclerosis. The sequenced material came from blood. The CDR3, as DNA: TGTGCCAGCTTACCCCTCGCAGGAGGAGCACAAGAGACCCAGTACTTC. Translation gives CASLPLAGGAQETQYF.